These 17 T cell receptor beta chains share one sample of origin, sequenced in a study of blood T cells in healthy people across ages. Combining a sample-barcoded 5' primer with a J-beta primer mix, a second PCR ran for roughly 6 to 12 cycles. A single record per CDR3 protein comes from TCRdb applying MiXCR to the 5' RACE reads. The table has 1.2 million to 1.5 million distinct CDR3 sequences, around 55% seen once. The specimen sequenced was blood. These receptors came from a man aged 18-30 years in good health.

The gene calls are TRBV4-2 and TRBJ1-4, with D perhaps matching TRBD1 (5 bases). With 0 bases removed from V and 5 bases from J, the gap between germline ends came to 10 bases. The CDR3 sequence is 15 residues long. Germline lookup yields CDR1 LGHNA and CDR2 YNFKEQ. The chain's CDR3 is CASSQESGSNEKLFF. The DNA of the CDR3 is TGTGCCAGCAGCCAAGAATCAGGGTCCAATGAAAAACTGTTTTTT.

The CDR3 sequence: CASSLERTNQPQHF. The CDR3 DNA sequence: TGTGCCAGCAGCCTAGAAAGGACAAATCAGCCCCAGCATTTT. The V call is TRBV6-6, the J call TRBJ1-5; the D gene is possibly TRBD1 (5 bases). Germline-derived CDR1 and CDR2 are MNHNY and SVGAGI (reference sequence). Trimming pared 6 bases from V and 4 bases from J, leaving 13 bases between. The CDR3 spans 14 residues.

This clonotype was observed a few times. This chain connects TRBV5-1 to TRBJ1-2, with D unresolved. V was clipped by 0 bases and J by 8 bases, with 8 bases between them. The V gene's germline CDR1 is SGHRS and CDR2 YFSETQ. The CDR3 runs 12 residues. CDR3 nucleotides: TGCGCCAGCAGCTTGGACGAGTGGGGCTACACCTTC. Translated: CASSLDEWGYTF.

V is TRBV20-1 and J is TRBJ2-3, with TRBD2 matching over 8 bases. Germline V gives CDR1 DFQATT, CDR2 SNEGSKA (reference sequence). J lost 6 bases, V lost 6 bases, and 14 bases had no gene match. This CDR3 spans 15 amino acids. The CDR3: CSAHRAGDIWDTQYF. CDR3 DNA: TGCAGTGCGCACCGAGCGGGAGATATCTGGGATACGCAGTATTTT.

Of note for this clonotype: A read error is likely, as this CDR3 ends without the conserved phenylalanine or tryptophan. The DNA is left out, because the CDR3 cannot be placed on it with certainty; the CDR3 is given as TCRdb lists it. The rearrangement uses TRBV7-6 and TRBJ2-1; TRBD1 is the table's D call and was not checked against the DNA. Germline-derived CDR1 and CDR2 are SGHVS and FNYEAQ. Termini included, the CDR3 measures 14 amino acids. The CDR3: CASSSGTGNNEHFI.

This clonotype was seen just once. DNA of the CDR3: TGCGCCAGCAGTGAATTCAGGGAGGGGACCCAGTACTTC. Translation: CASSEFREGTQYF. This chain joins TRBV10-2 and TRBJ2-5; 7 bases are a match to TRBD2. The CDR3 contains 13 residues. The V gene's germline CDR1 is WSHSY and CDR2 SAAADI. J lost 7 bases, V lost 3 bases, and 5 bases had no gene match.

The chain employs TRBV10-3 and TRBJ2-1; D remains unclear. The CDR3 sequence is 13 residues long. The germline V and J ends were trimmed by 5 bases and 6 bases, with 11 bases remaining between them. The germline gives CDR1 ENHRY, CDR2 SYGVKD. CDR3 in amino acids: CAISSDQPNEQFF. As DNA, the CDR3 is TGTGCCATCAGTTCGGACCAACCCAATGAGCAGTTCTTC.

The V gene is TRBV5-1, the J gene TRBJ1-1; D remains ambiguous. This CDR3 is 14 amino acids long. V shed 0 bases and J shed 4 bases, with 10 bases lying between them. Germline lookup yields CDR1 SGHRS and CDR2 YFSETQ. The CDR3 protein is CASSLEGQPTEAFF. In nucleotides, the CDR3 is TGCGCCAGCAGCTTGGAAGGGCAGCCCACTGAAGCTTTCTTT.

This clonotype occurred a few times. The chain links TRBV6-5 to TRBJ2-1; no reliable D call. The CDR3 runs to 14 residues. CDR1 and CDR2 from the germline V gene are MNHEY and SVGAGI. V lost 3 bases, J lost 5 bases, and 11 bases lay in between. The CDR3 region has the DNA TGTGCCAGCAGTTATTCCGGTAAAGACAATGAGCAGTTCTTC. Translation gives CASSYSGKDNEQFF.

CDR3 protein: CASSLEGFGELFF. DNA for the CDR3: TGTGCCAGCAGTTTAGAGGGGTTCGGGGAGCTGTTTTTT. This sequence joins TRBV27 and TRBJ2-2, with D perhaps being TRBD1 or TRBD2 (5 bases each). Germline CDR1 MNHEY, CDR2 SMNVEV (reference sequence). This CDR3 is 13 amino acids long. Trimming shortened V by 2 bases and J by 7 bases, and 8 bases separated the two germline ends.

In DNA, the CDR3 is TGTGCCAGCAGTTACGGCAGGGGAGTCACTGAAGCTTTCTTT. Translation: CASSYGRGVTEAFF. The chain combines TRBV6-6 with TRBJ1-1; D is possibly TRBD1 (6 bases). The CDR3 loop spans 14 amino acids. Trimming took off 2 bases at V and 4 bases at J, with 11 bases between the two ends. Germline V gives CDR1 MNHNY, CDR2 SVGAGI (reference sequence).

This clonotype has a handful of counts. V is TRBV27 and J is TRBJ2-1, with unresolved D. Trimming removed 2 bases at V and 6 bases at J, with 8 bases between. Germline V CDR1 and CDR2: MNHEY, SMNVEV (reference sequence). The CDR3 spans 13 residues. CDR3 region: CASSLVHANEQFF. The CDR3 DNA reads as TGTGCCAGCAGTTTAGTACACGCCAATGAGCAGTTCTTC.

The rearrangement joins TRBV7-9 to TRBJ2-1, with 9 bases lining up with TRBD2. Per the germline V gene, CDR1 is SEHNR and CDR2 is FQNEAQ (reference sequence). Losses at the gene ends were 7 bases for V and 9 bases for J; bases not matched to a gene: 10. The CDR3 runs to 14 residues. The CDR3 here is CASTKTSGVREQFF. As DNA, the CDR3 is TGTGCCAGCACGAAGACTAGCGGCGTACGTGAGCAGTTCTTC.

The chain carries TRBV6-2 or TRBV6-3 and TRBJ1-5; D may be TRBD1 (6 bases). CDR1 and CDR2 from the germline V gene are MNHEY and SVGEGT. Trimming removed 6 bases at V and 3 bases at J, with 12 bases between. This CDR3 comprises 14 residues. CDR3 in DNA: TGTGCCAGCAGAAGACAGGTCCTCAATCAGCCCCAGCATTTT. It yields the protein CASRRQVLNQPQHF.

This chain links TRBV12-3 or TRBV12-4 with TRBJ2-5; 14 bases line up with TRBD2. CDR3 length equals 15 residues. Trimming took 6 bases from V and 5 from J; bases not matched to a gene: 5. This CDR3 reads CASSQTSGGAETQYF. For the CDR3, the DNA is TGTGCCAGCAGCCAGACTAGCGGGGGGGCCGAGACCCAGTACTTC.

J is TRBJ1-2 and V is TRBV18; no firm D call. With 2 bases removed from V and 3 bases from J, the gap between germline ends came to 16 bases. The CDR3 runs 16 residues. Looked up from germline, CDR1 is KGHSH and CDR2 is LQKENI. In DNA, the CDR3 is TGTGCCAGCTCACCAAGGTCTATAATCGGAGACTATGGCTACACCTTC. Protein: CASSPRSIIGDYGYTF.

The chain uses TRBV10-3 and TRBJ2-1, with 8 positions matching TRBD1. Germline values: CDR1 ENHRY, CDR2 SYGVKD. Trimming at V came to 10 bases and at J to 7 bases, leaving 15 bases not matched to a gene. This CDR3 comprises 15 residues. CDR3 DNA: TGTGCCACTTCGAAGGGGGCAGGGGGCGCGAATGAGCAGTTCTTC. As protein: CATSKGAGGANEQFF.